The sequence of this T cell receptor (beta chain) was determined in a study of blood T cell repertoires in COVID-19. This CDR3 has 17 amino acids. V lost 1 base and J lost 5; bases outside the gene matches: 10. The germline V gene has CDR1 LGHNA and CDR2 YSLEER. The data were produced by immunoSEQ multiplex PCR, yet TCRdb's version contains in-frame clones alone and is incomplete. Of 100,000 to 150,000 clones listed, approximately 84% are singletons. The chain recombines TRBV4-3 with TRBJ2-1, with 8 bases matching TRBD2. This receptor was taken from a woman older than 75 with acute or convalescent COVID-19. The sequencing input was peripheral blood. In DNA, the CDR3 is TGCGCCAGCAGCCAAGGCCTAATGGCGGGGGGCAACAATGAGCAGTTCTTC. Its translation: CASSQGLMAGGNNEQFF.